Included here is one T cell receptor (beta chain) sequence, with context. The antigen remains undetermined. The protocol was immunoSEQ multiplex PCR, while the TCRdb copy is restricted to in-frame clones and leaves out a portion. This sample has under 85,000 clones, with around 96% found just once. From germline, CDR1 is MDHEN and CDR2 SYDVKM. V lost 5 bases and J 2 bases, leaving 9 bases between the germline ends. The CDR3 extends over 14 amino acids. The record originates from a study of graft-versus-host responses after intestinal transplantation. Study in general: For approximately 3 years after anti-thymocyte globulin induction, all recipients took tacrolimus and steroids.

Notes on the study in general: Peak circulating GvH clone levels tracked with early post-transplant HvG declines. Ileal or blood samples showed some GvH clones first, and such clones were also found in recipient marrow. Within allografts, high graft-versus-host to host-versus-graft clonal ratios were seen among patients with graft-donor T cell macrochimerism.

The chain is built from TRBV28 and TRBJ2-2, with a possible D match to TRBD1 (5 bases). The source of this sequence is a human donor who received an intestinal transplant. Sequencing used unstimulated CD8+ T cells sorted from spleen or lymph node cells, obtained before intestinal transplant. CDR3 nucleotide sequence: TGTGCCAGCAGTGTACAGGAAAACACCGGGGAGCTGTTTTTT. Protein sequence: CASSVQENTGELFF.